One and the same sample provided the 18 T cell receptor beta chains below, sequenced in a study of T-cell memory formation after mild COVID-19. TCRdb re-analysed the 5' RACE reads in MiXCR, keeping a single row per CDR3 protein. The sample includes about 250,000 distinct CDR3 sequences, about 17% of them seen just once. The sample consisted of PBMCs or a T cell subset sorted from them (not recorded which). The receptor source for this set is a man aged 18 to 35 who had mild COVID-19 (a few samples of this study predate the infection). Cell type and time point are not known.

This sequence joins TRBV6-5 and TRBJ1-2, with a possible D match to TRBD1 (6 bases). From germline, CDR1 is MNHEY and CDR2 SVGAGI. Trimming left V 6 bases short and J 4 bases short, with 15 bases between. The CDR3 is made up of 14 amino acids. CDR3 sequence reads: CASSDTGPGYGYTF. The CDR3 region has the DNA TGTGCCAGCAGCGATACAGGGCCTGGCTATGGCTACACCTTC.

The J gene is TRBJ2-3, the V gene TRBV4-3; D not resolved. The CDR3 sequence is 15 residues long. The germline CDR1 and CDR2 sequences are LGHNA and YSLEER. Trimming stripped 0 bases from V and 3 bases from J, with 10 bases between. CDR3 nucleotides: TGCGCCAGCAGCCAAGAGTTCAAGGCTACAGATACGCAGTATTTT. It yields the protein CASSQEFKATDTQYF.

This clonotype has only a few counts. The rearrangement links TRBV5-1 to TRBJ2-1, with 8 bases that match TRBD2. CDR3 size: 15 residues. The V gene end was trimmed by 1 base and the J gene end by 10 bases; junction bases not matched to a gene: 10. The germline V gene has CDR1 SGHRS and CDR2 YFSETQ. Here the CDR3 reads CASSLFLAGEGEQFF. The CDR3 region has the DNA TGCGCCAGCAGCTTGTTTCTAGCGGGTGAAGGGGAGCAGTTCTTC.

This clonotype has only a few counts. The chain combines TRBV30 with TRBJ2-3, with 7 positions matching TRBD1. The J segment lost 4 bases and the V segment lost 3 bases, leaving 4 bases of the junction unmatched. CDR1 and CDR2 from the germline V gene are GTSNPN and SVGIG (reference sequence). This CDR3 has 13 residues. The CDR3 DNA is TGTGCCTGGAGAAGGGGGCAGGCAGATACGCAGTATTTT. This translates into CAWRRGQADTQYF.

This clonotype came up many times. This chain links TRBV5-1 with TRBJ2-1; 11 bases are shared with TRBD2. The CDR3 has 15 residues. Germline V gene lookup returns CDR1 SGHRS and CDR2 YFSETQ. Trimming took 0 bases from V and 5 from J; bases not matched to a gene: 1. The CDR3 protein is CASSLGLAGHNEQFF. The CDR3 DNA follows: TGCGCCAGCAGCTTGGGACTAGCGGGACACAATGAGCAGTTCTTC.

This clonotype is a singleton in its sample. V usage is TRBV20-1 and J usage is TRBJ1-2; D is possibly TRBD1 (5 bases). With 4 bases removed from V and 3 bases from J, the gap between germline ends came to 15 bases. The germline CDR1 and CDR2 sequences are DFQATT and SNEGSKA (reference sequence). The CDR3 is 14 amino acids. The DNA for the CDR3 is TGCAGTGCTACCCGACAGCCCCCTTACTATGGCTACACCTTC. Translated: CSATRQPPYYGYTF.

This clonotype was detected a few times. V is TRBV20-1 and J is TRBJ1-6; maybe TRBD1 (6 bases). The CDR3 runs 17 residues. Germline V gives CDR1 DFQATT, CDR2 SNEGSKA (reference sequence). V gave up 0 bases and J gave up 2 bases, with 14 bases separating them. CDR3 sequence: CSAREQGGGPYNSPLHF. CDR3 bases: TGCAGTGCTAGAGAACAGGGTGGTGGACCCTATAATTCACCCCTCCACTTT.

The CDR3 DNA is TGCAGCGTTGTAGGTCAGGGAATCACTGAAGCTTTCTTT. This codes for CSVVGQGITEAFF. The chain employs TRBV29-1 and TRBJ1-1; the D gene is possibly TRBD1 (5 bases). This CDR3 contains 13 residues. The V end lost 4 bases, the J end lost 4 bases, and 13 bases lay between the germline ends. Germline CDR1 is SQVTM and CDR2 is ANQGSEA.

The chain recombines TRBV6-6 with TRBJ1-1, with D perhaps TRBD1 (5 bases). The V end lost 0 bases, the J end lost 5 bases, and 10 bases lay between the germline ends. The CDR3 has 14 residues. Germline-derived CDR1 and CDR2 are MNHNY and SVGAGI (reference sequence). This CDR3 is CASSYSQGGTEAFF. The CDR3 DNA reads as TGTGCCAGCAGTTACTCCCAGGGCGGGACTGAAGCTTTCTTT.

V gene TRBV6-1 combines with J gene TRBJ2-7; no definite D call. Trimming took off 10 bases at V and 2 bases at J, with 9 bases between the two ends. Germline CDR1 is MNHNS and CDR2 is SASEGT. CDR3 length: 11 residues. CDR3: CATASAYEQYF. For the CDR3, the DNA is TGTGCCACGGCCTCGGCCTACGAGCAGTACTTC.

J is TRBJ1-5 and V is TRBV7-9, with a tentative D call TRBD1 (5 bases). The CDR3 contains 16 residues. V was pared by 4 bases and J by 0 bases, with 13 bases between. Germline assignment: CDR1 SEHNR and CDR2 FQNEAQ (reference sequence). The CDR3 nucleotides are TGTGCCAGCAGCTCACCGGACAAAGATAGCAATCAGCCCCAGCATTTT. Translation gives CASSSPDKDSNQPQHF.

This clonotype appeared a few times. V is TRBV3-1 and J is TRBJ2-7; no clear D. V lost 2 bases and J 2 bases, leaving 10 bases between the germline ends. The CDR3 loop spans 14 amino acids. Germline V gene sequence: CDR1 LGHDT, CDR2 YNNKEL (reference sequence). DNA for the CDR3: TGTGCCAGCAGCCAATACTACGGTACCTACGAGCAGTACTTC. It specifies CASSQYYGTYEQYF.

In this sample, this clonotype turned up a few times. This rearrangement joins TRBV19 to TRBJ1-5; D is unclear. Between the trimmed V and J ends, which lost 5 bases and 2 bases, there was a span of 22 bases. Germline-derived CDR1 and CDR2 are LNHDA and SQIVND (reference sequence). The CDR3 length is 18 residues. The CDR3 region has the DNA TGTGCCAGTAGTGCTGGTAGGTGGAGAGCAGAGCGCAATCAGCCCCAGCATTTT. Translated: CASSAGRWRAERNQPQHF.

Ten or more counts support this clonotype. The CDR3 DNA follows: TGTGCCACCAGTGATTTGCCCAGGGGTGAGAGGGCCTACGAGCAGTACGTC. Residues: CATSDLPRGERAYEQYV. This sequence joins TRBV24-1 and TRBJ2-7, with D maybe TRBD1 (6 bases). In germline, CDR1 is KGHDR, CDR2 SFDVKD. The CDR3 consists of 17 residues. V lost 0 bases to trimming and J lost 2 bases, with 16 bases between them.

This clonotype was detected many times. The CDR3 DNA reads as TGCGCCAGCAGCCCCGGGCCCTCGCAAGACAATCAGCCCCAGCATTTT. Translation gives CASSPGPSQDNQPQHF. V gene TRBV5-1 combines with J gene TRBJ1-5; D not resolved. Trimming took off 4 bases at V and 3 bases at J, with 17 bases between the two ends. The CDR3 has 16 residues. CDR1 is SGHRS and CDR2 is YFSETQ in the germline V gene.

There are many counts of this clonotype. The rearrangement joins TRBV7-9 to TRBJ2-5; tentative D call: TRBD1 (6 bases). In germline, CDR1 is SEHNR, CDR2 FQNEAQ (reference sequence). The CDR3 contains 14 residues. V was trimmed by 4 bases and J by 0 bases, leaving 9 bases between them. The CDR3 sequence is CASSSGTYQETQYF. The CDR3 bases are TGTGCCAGCAGCTCCGGGACATACCAAGAGACCCAGTACTTC. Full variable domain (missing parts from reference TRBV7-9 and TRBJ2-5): DTGVSQNPRHKITKRGQNVTFRCDPISEHNRLYWYRQTLGQGPEFLTYFQNEAQLEKSRLLSDRFSAERPKGSFSTLEIQRTEQGDSAMYLCASSSGTYQETQYFGPGTRLLVL.

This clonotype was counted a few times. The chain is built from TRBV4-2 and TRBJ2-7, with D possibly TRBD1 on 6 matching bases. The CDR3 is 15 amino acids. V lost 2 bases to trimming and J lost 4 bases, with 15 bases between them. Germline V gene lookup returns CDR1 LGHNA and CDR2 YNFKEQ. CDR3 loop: CASSQIGRGSYEQYF. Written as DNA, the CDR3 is TGTGCCAGCAGCCAAATCGGCAGGGGATCATACGAGCAGTACTTC.

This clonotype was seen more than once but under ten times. The chain's CDR3 is CASSLVLGGETQYF. CDR3 sequence (DNA): TGCGCCAGCAGCTTGGTCCTGGGGGGCGAGACCCAGTACTTC. The gene calls are TRBV5-1 and TRBJ2-5; D could derive from TRBD1 or TRBD2 (6 bases each). The CDR3 totals 14 residues. The V and J ends lost 0 bases and 5 bases respectively, with 11 bases between them. The germline gives CDR1 SGHRS, CDR2 YFSETQ.